This TCR beta chain was sequenced for a study of T cells after yellow fever vaccination. Study background: Fractions of limited cellularity were prepared by means of SMART-Seq v4 Ultra Low Input.

Study results and caveats: Abundant contaminating clonotypes from the bulk population could appear in FACS-sorted repertoires. Post-booster repertoires again held most primary-vaccination clones (around 95% CD4, 85% to 90% CD8).

They built TCR cDNA with 5'RACE template switching, a step that put in a universal primer site and UMIs. TCRdb itself ran the 5' RACE reads through MiXCR, one entry per CDR3 protein. The sample has around 320,000 distinct CDR3 sequences, 7.5% to 9.5% seen once. The sample holds many counts of this clonotype. The antigen is not known. Specimen: CD4+ T cells sorted from PBMCs, collected 5 days after the yellow fever booster vaccination. This clonotype was obtained from a man in his late teens or twenties who received the YFV17D yellow fever vaccine.

CDR3 sequence: CASSHQGGQTGNTIYF. CDR3 sequence (DNA): TGTGCCAGCAGTCACCAAGGAGGGCAAACTGGAAACACCATATATTTT. The chain couples TRBV27 to TRBJ1-3; D not resolved. Trimming cost V 5 bases and J 2 bases, with 16 bases left between them. This CDR3 region has 16 residues. Germline loops: CDR1 MNHEY, CDR2 SMNVEV (reference sequence).